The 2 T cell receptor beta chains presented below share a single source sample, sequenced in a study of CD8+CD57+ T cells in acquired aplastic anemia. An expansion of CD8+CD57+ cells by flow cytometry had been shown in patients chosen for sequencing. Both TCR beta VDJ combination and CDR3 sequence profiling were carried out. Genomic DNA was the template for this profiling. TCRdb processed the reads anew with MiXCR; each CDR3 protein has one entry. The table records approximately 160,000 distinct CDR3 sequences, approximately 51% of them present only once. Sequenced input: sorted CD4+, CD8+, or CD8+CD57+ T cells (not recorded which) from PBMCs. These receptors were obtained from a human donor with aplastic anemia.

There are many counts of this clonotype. CDR3 sequence: CASSVNRGPYEQYF. The CDR3 coding sequence is TGTGCCAGCAGTGTAAACAGGGGCCCCTACGAGCAGTACTTC. V gene TRBV2 combines with J gene TRBJ2-7, with 7 bases that match TRBD1. There are 14 residues in the CDR3. Germline V gene lookup returns CDR1 SNHLY and CDR2 FYNNEI. V gave up 4 bases and J gave up 2 bases; unmatched junction bases: 5. Drawing the rest from reference TRBV2 and TRBJ2-7, the complete variable domain is EPEVTQTPSHQVTQMGQEVILRCVPISNHLYFYWYRQILGQKVEFLVSFYNNEISEKSEIFDDQFSVERPDGSNFTLKIRSTKLEDSAMYFCASSVNRGPYEQYFGPGTRLTVT.

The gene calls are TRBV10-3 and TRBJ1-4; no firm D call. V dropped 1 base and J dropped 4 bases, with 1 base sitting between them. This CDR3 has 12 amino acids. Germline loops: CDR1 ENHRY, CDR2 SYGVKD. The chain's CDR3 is CAISEFNEKLFF. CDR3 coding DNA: TGTGCCATCAGTGAGTTTAATGAAAAACTGTTTTTT.